Presented here are 10 T cell receptor beta chains from one specimen sequenced in a study of cytomegalovirus exposure and HLA in healthy donors. Sequenced by immunoSEQ multiplex PCR; TCRdb stores in-frame clones only, minus some. Altogether 130,000 or so clones are present, 85% to 90% being singletons, with the ten largest covering around 5.9%. Sequencing was done on a sample of PBMCs. These receptors were taken from a woman aged 25 to 39 in good health and CMV-seropositive.

The chain uses TRBV11-2 and TRBJ1-2; 7 bases agree with TRBD1. There are 15 residues in the CDR3. V gave up 0 bases and J gave up 8 bases; unmatched junction bases: 9. CDR1 is SGHAT and CDR2 is FQNNGV in the germline V gene. CDR3 in amino acids: CASSLELTGARGYTF. The DNA of the CDR3 is TGTGCCAGCAGCTTAGAACTAACAGGGGCGCGGGGCTACACCTTC. The full variable domain, completed using reference TRBV11-2 and TRBJ1-2, is EAGVAQSPRYKIIEKRQSVAFWCNPISGHATLYWYQQILGQGPKLLIQFQNNGVVDDSQLPKDRFSAERLKGVDSTLKIQPAKLEDSAVYLCASSLELTGARGYTFGSGTRLTVV.

V is TRBV5-1 and J is TRBJ2-7; D may be TRBD2 (6 bases). Germline V lookup: CDR1 SGHRS, CDR2 YFSETQ. This CDR3 comprises 19 residues. V lost 3 bases to trimming and J lost 0 bases, with 25 bases between them. The CDR3 bases are TGCGCCAGCAGCTCCGGCGAGGGATTAGGGCTAGCGCACTCCTACGAGCAGTACTTC. Translating gives CASSSGEGLGLAHSYEQYF.

The genes are TRBV7-9 and TRBJ2-1; D possibly corresponds to TRBD2 (8 bases). Trimming removed 3 bases from V and 9 bases from J, with 21 bases in between. The CDR3 totals 16 residues. Germline CDR1 SEHNR, CDR2 FQNEAQ (reference sequence). The CDR3 loop is CASSFPGRARQGEQFF. The CDR3 nucleotides read TGTGCCAGCAGCTTCCCCGGGAGGGCAAGACAGGGTGAGCAGTTCTTC.

This rearrangement joins TRBV21-1 to TRBJ1-2; the listed D gene, TRBD1, was not tested against the DNA. TRBV21-1 is classified as a pseudogene. The CDR3 spans 16 residues. CDR3 residues: CASSGRRLDSAYGYTF. Here the CDR3 DNA reads TGTGCCAGCAGTGGCAGGAGGTTGGACAGCGCCTATGGCTACACCTTC.

The V and J genes are TRBV6-5 and TRBJ1-2; tentatively, D is TRBD1 (5 bases). Per germline, CDR1 MNHEY and CDR2 SVGAGI. Trimming cost V 0 bases and J 7 bases, with 9 bases left between them. This CDR3 spans 13 amino acids. Here the CDR3 reads CASSYSSGSGYTF. As DNA, the CDR3 is TGTGCCAGCAGTTACTCGTCAGGGTCTGGCTACACCTTC.

About this clone itself: Other DNA sequences in this sample translate to the same CDR3. CDR3 sequence reads: CASSLVGTGEETQYF. CDR3 DNA: TGCGCCAGCAGCTTGGTAGGGACAGGGGAAGAGACCCAGTACTTC. The chain couples TRBV5-1 to TRBJ2-5, with TRBD1 identical over 10 bases. Germline CDR1 is SGHRS and CDR2 is YFSETQ. V shed 0 bases, J shed 3 bases, and the junction held 2 bases outside the gene matches. CDR3 length: 15 amino acids.

This sequence joins TRBV5-1 and TRBJ1-2, with TRBD1 identical over 10 bases. The ends lost 4 bases at V and 3 bases at J; junction bases unmatched: 3. Germline V lookup: CDR1 SGHRS, CDR2 YFSETQ. The CDR3 totals 14 residues. The CDR3 bases are TGCGCCAGCAGCCGGGACAGGGGTGACTATGGCTACACCTTC. Its protein is CASSRDRGDYGYTF.

The CDR3 loop is CASSPDRAHGYTF. The CDR3 region has the DNA TGTGCCAGCAGTCCCGACAGGGCCCATGGCTACACCTTC. The V gene is TRBV28, the J gene TRBJ1-2, with TRBD1 identical over 7 bases. CDR3 length: 13 residues. After removal of 5 bases from V and 6 bases from J, the junction contained 6 bases not matched to a gene. Germline-derived CDR1 and CDR2 are MDHEN and SYDVKM.

J is TRBJ2-1 and V is TRBV18; D may be TRBD2 (5 bases). Deletions cut 3 bases from V and 2 bases from J, with 14 bases between. The CDR3 loop spans 16 amino acids. Germline CDR1 and CDR2: KGHSH and LQKENI. The CDR3 loop is CASSPASGITYNEQFF. The CDR3 DNA sequence: TGTGCCAGCTCACCGGCGAGCGGAATTACCTACAATGAGCAGTTCTTC.

The V and J genes are TRBV6-1 and TRBJ2-5; unclear D gene. The ends were cut back, 0 bases at V and 5 bases at J, with 7 bases in the middle. Germline-derived CDR1 and CDR2 are MNHNS and SASEGT. This CDR3 region has 13 residues. The DNA for the CDR3 is TGTGCCAGCAGTGAAGCAGTCGGGGAGACCCAGTACTTC. Its translation: CASSEAVGETQYF.